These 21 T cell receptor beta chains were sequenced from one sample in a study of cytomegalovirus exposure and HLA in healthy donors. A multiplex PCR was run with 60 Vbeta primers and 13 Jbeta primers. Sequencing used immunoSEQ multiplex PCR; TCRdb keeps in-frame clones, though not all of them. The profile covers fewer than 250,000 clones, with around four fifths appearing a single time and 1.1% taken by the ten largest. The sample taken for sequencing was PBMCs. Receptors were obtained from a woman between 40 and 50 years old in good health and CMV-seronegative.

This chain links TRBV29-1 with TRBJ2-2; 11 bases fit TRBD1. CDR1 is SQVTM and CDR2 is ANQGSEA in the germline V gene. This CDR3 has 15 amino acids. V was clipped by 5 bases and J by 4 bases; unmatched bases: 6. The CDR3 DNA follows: TGCAGCGTTTCAACCGGGACAGGGGGCACCGGGGAGCTGTTTTTT. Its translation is CSVSTGTGGTGELFF.

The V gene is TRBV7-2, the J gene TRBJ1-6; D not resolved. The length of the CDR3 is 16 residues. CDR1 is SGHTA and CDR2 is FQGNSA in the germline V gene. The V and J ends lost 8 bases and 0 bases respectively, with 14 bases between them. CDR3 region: CASVSMPSSYNSPLHF. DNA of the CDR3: TGTGCCAGCGTTTCTATGCCGAGCTCCTATAATTCACCCCTCCACTTT.

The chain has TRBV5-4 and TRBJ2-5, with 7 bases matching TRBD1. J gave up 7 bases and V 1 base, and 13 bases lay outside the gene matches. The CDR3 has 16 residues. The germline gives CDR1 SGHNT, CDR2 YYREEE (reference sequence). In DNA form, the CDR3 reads TGTGCCAGCAGCTTGCGGGAACAGGGGAACCTCGGGACCCAGTACTTC. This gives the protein CASSLREQGNLGTQYF.

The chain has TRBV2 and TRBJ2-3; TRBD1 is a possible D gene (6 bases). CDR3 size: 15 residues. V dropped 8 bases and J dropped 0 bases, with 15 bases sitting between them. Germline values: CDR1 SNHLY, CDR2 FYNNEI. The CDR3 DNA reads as TGTGCCAGCGCTCTAGACAGGACTAGCACAGATACGCAGTATTTT. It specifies CASALDRTSTDTQYF.

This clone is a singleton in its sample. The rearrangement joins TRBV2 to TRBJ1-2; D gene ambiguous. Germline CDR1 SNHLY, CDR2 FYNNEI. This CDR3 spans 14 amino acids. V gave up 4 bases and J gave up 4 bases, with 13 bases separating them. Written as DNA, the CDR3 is TGTGCCAGCAGTGTTTTGGAGAGCTCCTATGGCTACACCTTC. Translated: CASSVLESSYGYTF.

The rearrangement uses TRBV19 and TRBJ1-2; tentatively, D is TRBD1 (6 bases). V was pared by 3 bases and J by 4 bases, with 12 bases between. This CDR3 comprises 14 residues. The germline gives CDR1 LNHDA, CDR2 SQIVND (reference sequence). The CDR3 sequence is CASSIRGIGYGYTF. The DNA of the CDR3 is TGTGCCAGTAGTATCAGGGGCATCGGCTATGGCTACACCTTC.

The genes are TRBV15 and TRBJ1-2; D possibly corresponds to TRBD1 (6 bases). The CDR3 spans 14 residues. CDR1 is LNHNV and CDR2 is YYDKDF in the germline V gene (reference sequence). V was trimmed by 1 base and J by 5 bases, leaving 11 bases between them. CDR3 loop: CATSRGTEVYGYTF. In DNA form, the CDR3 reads TGTGCCACCAGCAGAGGGACAGAGGTTTATGGCTACACCTTC.

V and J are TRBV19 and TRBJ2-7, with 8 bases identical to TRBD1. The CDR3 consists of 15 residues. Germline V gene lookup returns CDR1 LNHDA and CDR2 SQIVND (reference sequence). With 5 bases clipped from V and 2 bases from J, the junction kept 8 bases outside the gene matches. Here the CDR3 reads CASSLRTGTAYEQYF. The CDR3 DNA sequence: TGTGCCAGTAGTCTCCGGACAGGGACCGCCTACGAGCAGTACTTC.

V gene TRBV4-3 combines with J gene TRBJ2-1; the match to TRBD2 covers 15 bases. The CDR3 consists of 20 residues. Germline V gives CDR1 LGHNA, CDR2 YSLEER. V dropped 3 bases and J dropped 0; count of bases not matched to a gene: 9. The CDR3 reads CASSHARTSGRGSSYNEQFF. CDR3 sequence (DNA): TGCGCCAGCAGCCATGCACGGACTAGCGGGAGGGGAAGCTCCTACAATGAGCAGTTCTTC.

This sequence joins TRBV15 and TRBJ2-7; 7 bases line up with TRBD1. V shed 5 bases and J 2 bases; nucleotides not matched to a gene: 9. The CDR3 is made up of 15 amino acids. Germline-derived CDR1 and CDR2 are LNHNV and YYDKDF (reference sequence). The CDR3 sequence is CATSVDGTDAYEQYF. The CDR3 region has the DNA TGTGCCACCAGCGTTGACGGGACAGACGCCTACGAGCAGTACTTC. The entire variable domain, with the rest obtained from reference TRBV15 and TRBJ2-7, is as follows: DAMVIQNPRYQVTQFGKPVTLSCSQTLNHNVMYWYQQKSSQAPKLLFHYYDKDFNNEADTPDNFQSRRPNTSFCFLDIRSPGLGDTAMYLCATSVDGTDAYEQYFGPGTRLTVT.

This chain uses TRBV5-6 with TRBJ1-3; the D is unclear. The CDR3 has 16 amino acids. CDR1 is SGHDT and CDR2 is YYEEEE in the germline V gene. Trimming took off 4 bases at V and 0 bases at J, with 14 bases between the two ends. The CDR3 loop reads CASSPADSRSGNTIYF. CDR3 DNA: TGTGCCAGCAGCCCCGCCGACTCCCGCTCTGGAAACACCATATATTTT.

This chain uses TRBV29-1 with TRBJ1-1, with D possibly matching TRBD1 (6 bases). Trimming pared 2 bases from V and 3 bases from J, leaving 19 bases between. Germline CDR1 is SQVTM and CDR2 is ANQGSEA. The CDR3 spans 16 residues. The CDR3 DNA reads TGCAGCGTTGAAAAGAGTGGGGGCGCAGGGCACACTGAAGCTTTCTTT. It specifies CSVEKSGGAGHTEAFF.

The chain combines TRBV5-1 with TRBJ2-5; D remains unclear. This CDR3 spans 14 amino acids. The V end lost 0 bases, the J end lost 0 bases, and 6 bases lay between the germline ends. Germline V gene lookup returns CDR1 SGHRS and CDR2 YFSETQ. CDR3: CASSLVGYQETQYF. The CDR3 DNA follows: TGCGCCAGCAGCTTGGTCGGGTACCAAGAGACCCAGTACTTC.

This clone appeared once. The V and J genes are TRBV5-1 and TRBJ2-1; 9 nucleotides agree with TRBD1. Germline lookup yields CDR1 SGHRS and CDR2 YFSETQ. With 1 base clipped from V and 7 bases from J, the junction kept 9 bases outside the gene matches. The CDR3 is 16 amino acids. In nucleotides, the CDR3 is TGCGCCAGCAGCTTGATCGACGGGACAGGGAGAAATGAGCAGTTCTTC. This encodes CASSLIDGTGRNEQFF.

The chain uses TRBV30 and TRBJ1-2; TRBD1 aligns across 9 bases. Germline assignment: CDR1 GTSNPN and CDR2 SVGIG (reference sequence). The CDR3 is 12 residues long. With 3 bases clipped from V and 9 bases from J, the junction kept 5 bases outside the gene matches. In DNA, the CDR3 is TGTGCCTGGAGGGACAGGGGTATGAGCTACACCTTC. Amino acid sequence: CAWRDRGMSYTF.

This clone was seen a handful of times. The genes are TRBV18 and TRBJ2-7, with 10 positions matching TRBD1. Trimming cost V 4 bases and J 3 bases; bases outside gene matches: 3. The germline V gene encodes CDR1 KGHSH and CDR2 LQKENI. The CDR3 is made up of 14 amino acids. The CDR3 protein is CASSQGTGVYEQYV. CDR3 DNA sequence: TGTGCCAGCTCACAGGGGACAGGGGTCTACGAGCAGTACGTC.

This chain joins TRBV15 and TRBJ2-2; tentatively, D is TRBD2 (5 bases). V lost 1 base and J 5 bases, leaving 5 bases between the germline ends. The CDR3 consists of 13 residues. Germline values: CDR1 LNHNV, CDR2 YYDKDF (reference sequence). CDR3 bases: TGTGCCACCAGCAGAGCGGGAACCGGGGAGCTGTTTTTT. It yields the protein CATSRAGTGELFF. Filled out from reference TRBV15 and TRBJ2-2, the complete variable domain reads DAMVIQNPRYQVTQFGKPVTLSCSQTLNHNVMYWYQQKSSQAPKLLFHYYDKDFNNEADTPDNFQSRRPNTSFCFLDIRSPGLGDTAMYLCATSRAGTGELFFGEGSRLTVL.

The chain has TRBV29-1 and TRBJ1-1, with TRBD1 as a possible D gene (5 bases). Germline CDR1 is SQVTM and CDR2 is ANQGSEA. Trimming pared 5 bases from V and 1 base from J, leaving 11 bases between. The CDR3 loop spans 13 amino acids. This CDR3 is CSVSGTTNTEAFF. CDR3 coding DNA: TGCAGCGTTTCCGGGACTACGAACACTGAAGCTTTCTTT.

CDR3 protein: CATSLQGPDYGYTF. DNA of the CDR3: TGTGCCACCAGCCTACAGGGGCCGGACTATGGCTACACCTTC. This rearrangement joins TRBV15 to TRBJ1-2, with 7 bases aligning to TRBD1. The CDR3 is 14 amino acids. Germline CDR1 is LNHNV and CDR2 is YYDKDF (reference sequence). The junction had 6 bases not matched to a gene; V was cut back by 5 bases and J by 3 bases.

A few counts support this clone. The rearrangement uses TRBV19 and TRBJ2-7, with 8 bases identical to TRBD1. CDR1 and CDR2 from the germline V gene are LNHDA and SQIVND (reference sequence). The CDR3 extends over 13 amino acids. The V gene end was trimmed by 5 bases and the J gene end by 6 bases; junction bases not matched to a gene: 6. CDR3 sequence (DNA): TGTGCCAGTAGTCCGGGACAGGTCTCCGAGCAGTACTTC. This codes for CASSPGQVSEQYF.

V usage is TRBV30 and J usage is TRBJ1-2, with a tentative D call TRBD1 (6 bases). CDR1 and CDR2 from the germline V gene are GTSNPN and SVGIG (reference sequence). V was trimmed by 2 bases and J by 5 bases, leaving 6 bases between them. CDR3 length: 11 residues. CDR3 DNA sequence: TGTGCCTGGAGTACAGGGTATGGCTACACCTTC. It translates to CAWSTGYGYTF.